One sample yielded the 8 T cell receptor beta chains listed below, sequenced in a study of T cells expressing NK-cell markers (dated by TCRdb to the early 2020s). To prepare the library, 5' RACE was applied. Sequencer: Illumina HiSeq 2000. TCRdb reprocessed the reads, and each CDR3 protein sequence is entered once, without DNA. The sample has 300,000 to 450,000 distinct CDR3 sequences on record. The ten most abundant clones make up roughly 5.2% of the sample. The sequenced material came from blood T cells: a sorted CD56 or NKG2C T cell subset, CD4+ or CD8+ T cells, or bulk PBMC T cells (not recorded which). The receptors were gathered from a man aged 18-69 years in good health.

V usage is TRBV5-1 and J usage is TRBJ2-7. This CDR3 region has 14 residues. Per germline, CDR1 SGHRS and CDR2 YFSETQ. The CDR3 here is CASSLGPNNYEQYF. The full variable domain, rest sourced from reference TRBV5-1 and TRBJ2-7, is KAGVTQTPRYLIKTRGQQVTLSCSPISGHRSVSWYQQTPGQGLQFLFEYFSETQRNKGNFPGRFSGRQFSNSRSEMNVSTLELGDSALYLCASSLGPNNYEQYFGPGTRLTVT.

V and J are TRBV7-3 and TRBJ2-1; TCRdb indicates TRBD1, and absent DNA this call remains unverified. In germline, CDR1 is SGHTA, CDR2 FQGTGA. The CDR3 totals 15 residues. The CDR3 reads CASSLLTGTGNEQFF.

Here the CDR3 reads CASSLEGAGVNQPQHF. This chain joins TRBV7-8 and TRBJ1-5; TCRdb names TRBD1, which stays unverified in the absence of DNA. This CDR3 has 16 residues. From germline, CDR1 is SGHVS and CDR2 FQNEAQ.

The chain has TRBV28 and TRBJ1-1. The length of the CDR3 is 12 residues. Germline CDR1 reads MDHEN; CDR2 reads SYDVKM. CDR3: CASSLTYSEAFF.

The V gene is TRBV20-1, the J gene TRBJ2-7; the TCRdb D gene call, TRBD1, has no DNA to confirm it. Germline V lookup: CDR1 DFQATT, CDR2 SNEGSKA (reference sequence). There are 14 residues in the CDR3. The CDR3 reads CSARPGRSSYEQYF.

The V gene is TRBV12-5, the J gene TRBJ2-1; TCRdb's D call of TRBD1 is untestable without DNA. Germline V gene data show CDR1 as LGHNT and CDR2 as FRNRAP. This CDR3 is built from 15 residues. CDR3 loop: CASGLVRQGAHEQFF.

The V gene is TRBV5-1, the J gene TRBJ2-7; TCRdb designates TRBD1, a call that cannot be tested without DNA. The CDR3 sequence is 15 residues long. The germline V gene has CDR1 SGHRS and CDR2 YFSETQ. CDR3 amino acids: CASSSEQTGNYEQYF.

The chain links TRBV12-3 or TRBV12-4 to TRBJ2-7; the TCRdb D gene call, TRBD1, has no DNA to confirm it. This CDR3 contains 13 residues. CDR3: CASSRDGAYEQYF.